This entry is about one T cell receptor (beta chain). Antigen specificity is unknown. The DNA ends 3 residues before the CDR3 does, and the rest of the CDR3 is filled in from the germline J gene. Some clones are missing from TCRdb's copy, which holds only in-frame ones; the method was immunoSEQ multiplex PCR. This sample contains fewer than 35,000 clones. V gave up 3 bases and J gave up 0 bases, with 13 bases separating them. Germline lookup yields CDR1 LNHDA and CDR2 SQIVND (reference sequence). This CDR3 has 16 amino acids. Unstimulated Tregs (CD4+CD25+CD127-) and CD4+CD25- non-Tregs were sorted from PBMCs. The sample comes from a study of Tregs in tolerant kidney transplant recipients. General study results and limits: Some patients' samples used different primers over time, so nucleotide sequences weren't comparable. Biological reproducibility was not directly addressed in this study. Expanding Tregs on activated donor B cells appeared to best identify donor-specific TCRbeta clones.

This chain links TRBV19 with TRBJ2-3; D is possibly TRBD1 (6 bases). The receptor's source is a human donor who received a combined kidney and bone marrow transplant. Sequenced material: CD8+ T cells from blood, taken before the transplant. CDR3 DNA (partial): TGTGCCAGTAGTATTGGCACAGGGACGAGCACAGATACG. Translation gives CASSIGTGTSTDT. The whole CDR3 is CASSIGTGTSTDTQYF.